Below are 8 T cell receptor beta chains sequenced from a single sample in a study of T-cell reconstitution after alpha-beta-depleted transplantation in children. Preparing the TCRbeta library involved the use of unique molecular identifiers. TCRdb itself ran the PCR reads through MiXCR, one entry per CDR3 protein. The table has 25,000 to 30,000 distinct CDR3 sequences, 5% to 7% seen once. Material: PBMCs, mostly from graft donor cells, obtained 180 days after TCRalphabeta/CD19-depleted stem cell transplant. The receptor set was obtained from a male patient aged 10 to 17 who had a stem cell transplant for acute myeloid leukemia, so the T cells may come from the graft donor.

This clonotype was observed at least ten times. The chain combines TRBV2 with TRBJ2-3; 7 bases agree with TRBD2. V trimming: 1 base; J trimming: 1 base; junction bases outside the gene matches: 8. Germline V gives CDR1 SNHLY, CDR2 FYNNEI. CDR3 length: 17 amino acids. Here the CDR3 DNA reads TGTGCCAGCAGTGAAGGTCGGACTAGTTACGGCACAGATACGCAGTATTTT. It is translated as CASSEGRTSYGTDTQYF.

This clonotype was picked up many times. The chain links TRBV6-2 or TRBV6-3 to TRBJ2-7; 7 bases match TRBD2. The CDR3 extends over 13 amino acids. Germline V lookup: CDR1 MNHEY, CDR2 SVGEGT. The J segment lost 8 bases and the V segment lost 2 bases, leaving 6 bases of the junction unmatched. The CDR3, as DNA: TGTGCCAGCAGTTACCCAACTAGCGCTAAGCAGTACTTC. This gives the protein CASSYPTSAKQYF.

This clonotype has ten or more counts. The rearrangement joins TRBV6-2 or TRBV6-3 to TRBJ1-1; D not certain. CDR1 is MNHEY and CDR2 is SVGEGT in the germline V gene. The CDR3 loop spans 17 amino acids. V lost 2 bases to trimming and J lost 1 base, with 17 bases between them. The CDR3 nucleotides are TGTGCCAGCAGTTACAGGCCTGGTAGTGTCGGGAACACTGAAGCTTTCTTT. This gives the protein CASSYRPGSVGNTEAFF.

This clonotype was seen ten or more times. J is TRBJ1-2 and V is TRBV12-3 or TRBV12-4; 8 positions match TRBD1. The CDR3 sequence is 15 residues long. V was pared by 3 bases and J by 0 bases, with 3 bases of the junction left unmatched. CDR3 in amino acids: CASSFSTGANYGYTF. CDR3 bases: TGTGCCAGCAGTTTCTCGACAGGGGCTAACTATGGCTACACCTTC.

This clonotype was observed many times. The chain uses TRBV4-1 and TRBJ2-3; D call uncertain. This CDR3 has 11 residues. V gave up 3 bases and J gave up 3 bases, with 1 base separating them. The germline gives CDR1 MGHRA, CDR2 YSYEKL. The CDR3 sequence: CASSQTDTQYF. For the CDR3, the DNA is TGCGCCAGCAGCCAGACAGATACGCAGTATTTT.

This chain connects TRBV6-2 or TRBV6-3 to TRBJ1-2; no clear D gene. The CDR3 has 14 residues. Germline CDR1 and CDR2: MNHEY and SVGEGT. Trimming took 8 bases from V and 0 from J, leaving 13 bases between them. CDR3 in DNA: TGTGCCAGCGGGCCAGGCCTTGCTAACTATGGCTACACCTTC. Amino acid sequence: CASGPGLANYGYTF.

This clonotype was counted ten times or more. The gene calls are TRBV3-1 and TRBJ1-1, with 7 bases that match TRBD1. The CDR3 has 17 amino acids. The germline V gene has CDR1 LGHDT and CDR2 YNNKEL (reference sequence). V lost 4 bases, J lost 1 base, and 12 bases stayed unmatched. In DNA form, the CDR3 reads TGTGCCAGCAGCCCTCCCTACGGAACAGGGGAGAACACTGAAGCTTTCTTT. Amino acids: CASSPPYGTGENTEAFF.

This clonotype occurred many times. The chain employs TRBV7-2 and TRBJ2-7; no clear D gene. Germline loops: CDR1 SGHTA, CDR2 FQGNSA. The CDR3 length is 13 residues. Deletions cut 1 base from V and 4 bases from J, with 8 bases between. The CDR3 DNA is TGTGCCAGCAGCTTAGGTATCCAATACGAGCAGTACTTC. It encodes CASSLGIQYEQYF.